The 2 T cell receptor beta chains listed next were all sequenced from one sample in a study of CD8 T cells in ankylosing spondylitis. Overall study findings and caveats: Ankylosing spondylitis blood appeared to carry a characteristic TCR beta motif of seven to nine highly homologous variants.

Each CDR3 protein gets one entry after TCRdb re-called the 5' RACE reads with MiXCR. The data hold some 840,000 distinct CDR3 sequences, with about 11% observed a single time. Their antigens are not known. The sequenced material came from blood, either unsorted or a sorted T cell fraction (not recorded which). The receptors were sampled from a male donor with ankylosing spondylitis.

CDR3 coding DNA: TGTGCCAGCAGTTTATACCCACTCCAGGTGGGGGGCACCAGCACAGATACGCAGTATTTT. This codes for CASSLYPLQVGGTSTDTQYF. The V call is TRBV28, the J call TRBJ2-3; D tentatively fits TRBD1 or TRBD2 (6 bases each). Germline V lookup: CDR1 MDHEN, CDR2 SYDVKM. V was shortened by 1 base and J by 0 bases, with 23 bases between the two germline ends. This CDR3 spans 20 amino acids.

Only a few counts were recorded for this clonotype. This chain links TRBV7-9 with TRBJ2-1, with TRBD2 identical over 9 bases. The CDR3 is 17 amino acids. V shed 3 bases, J shed 4 bases, and the junction held 10 bases outside the gene matches. Germline V CDR1 and CDR2: SEHNR, FQNEAQ (reference sequence). CDR3 nucleotide sequence: TGTGCCAGCAGCTTTTCCCCGCGGGAGGGCCGGTACAATGAGCAGTTCTTC. The encoded protein is CASSFSPREGRYNEQFF.